Following are 32 T cell receptor beta chains from one sample sequenced in a study of cytomegalovirus exposure and HLA in healthy donors (dated by TCRdb to 2016 to 2017). Library prep was done by the immunoSEQ multiplex PCR assay. The multiplex PCR relied on a mix of 60 forward primers for TCR Vbeta segments and 13 reverse primers for TCR Jbeta segments. The source is immuneACCESS, and TCRdb retained only in-frame sequences with V and J called. Part of the clones is not carried over; for the studies checked, unresolved V genes explain less than half of this, and the remainder is unexplained. The sample includes 200,000 to 300,000 clones, with about 81% observed a single time. The top ten clonotypes cover 5% to 6.5% of the sample. Sample: PBMCs. Receptors originate from a woman in her 40s in good health and CMV-seropositive.

This clone was observed a single time. The J gene is TRBJ1-6, the V gene TRBV29-1, with 8 bases fitting TRBD1. With V trimmed by 6 bases and J by 5 bases, 3 bases remained unmatched. CDR1 SQVTM and CDR2 ANQGSEA come from the germline V gene. This CDR3 is 13 amino acids long. In DNA form, the CDR3 reads TGCAGCGTCCGGACAGGGAATAATTCACCCCTCCACTTT. Its translation is CSVRTGNNSPLHF.

This chain's CDR3 is CASSQGVTGWWYEQYF. In DNA, the CDR3 is TGCGCCAGCAGCCAAGGGGTGACAGGGTGGTGGTACGAGCAGTACTTC. The chain is built from TRBV4-1 and TRBJ2-7; 7 positions agree with TRBD1. V dropped 1 base and J dropped 4; count of bases not matched to a gene: 10. Germline loops: CDR1 MGHRA, CDR2 YSYEKL. The CDR3 runs 16 residues.

The chain joins TRBV27 to TRBJ2-7, with TRBD2 matching over 8 bases. Germline CDR1 is MNHEY and CDR2 is SMNVEV (reference sequence). V lost 6 bases, J lost 2 bases, and 6 bases stayed unmatched. This CDR3 has 14 amino acids. The CDR3 DNA is TGTGCCAGCAGCCAGGGGACTAGGCCCTACGAGCAGTACTTC. Amino acids: CASSQGTRPYEQYF.

The chain recombines TRBV10-2 with TRBJ2-5; D is undetermined. In germline, CDR1 is WSHSY, CDR2 SAAADI. Trimming left V 3 bases short and J 9 bases short, with 14 bases between. The CDR3 sequence is 13 residues long. The DNA of the CDR3 is TGCGCCAGCAGTGATGGGTTAACCCGGGCCCAGTACTTC. This encodes CASSDGLTRAQYF.

This chain connects TRBV6-5 to TRBJ1-1; a weak D match, TRBD1 (5 bases). Germline-derived CDR1 and CDR2 are MNHEY and SVGAGI. V gave up 6 bases and J gave up 3 bases, with 17 bases separating them. CDR3 size: 15 residues. The CDR3 reads CASSTGLGPYTEAFF. In DNA form, the CDR3 reads TGTGCCAGCAGCACAGGCCTCGGGCCTTACACTGAAGCTTTCTTT.

V is TRBV28 and J is TRBJ2-1; a weak D match, TRBD2 (7 bases). The V gene's germline CDR1 is MDHEN and CDR2 SYDVKM. The CDR3 runs to 16 residues. V dropped 2 bases and J dropped 1 base, with 12 bases sitting between them. CDR3 amino acids: CASSLGGAGSYNEQFF. The CDR3 DNA follows: TGTGCCAGCAGTTTAGGGGGGGCAGGGTCCTACAATGAGCAGTTCTTC.

This clone showed up just once. The chain links TRBV6-5 to TRBJ2-5; TRBD1 might be the D (6 bases). The DNA end is a closer match to TRBJ2-7, so the J assignment may be wrong. CDR1 is MNHEY, CDR2 SVGAGI, per germline. CDR3 length: 13 residues. Here the CDR3 reads CASSPGVSYEQYF. The CDR3 bases are TGTGCCAGCAGTCCAGGGGTGTCCTACGAGCAGTACTTC.

Only a few counts were recorded for this clone. This chain connects TRBV7-3 to TRBJ2-1; TRBD2 matches at 9 bases. Unmatched junction bases numbered 4, after V lost 2 bases and J lost 2 bases. CDR1 is SGHTA and CDR2 is FQGTGA in the germline V gene. The CDR3 sequence is 16 residues long. CDR3 DNA sequence: TGTGCCAGCAGCTTAGGGGGCGGGAGGGCCTACAATGAGCAGTTCTTC. This codes for CASSLGGGRAYNEQFF.

The count of this clone is one. The V gene is TRBV9, the J gene TRBJ2-3, with 7 bases matching TRBD2. With V trimmed by 3 bases and J by 5 bases, 9 bases remained unmatched. The CDR3 sequence is 15 residues long. Germline CDR1 and CDR2: SGDLS and YYNGEE. The CDR3 here is CASSGTSGERDTQYF. In DNA, the CDR3 is TGTGCCAGCAGCGGGACTAGTGGTGAAAGAGATACGCAGTATTTT.

This clone occurred a few times. V and J are TRBV5-4 and TRBJ2-3, with 10 positions matching TRBD2. The CDR3 sequence is 15 residues long. In germline, CDR1 is SGHNT, CDR2 YYREEE (reference sequence). V lost 6 bases and J lost 5; bases outside the gene matches: 9. CDR3 DNA: TGTGCCAGCAAGCTAGCGGGGGCCCTCGGAGATACGCAGTATTTT. It codes for CASKLAGALGDTQYF.

The V gene is TRBV5-8, the J gene TRBJ1-5; TRBD1 matches 10 bases. CDR3 size: 15 residues. Trimming took 4 bases from V and 6 from J; bases not matched to a gene: 7. The germline V gene encodes CDR1 SGHTS and CDR2 YDEGEE. The CDR3 sequence is CASSRDRGRVQPQHF. Written as DNA, the CDR3 is TGTGCCAGCAGCAGGGACAGGGGAAGGGTTCAGCCCCAGCATTTT.

This chain joins TRBV4-3 and TRBJ1-1, with a tentative D call TRBD1 (6 bases). Germline V CDR1 and CDR2: LGHNA, YSLEER. V dropped 0 bases and J dropped 5 bases, with 10 bases sitting between them. CDR3 length: 14 residues. The CDR3 sequence is CASSQEAQGTEAFF. The CDR3 DNA reads TGCGCCAGCAGCCAAGAGGCACAGGGTACTGAAGCTTTCTTT.

This chain connects TRBV5-6 to TRBJ1-2; 8 nucleotides line up with TRBD1. Per the germline V gene, CDR1 is SGHDT and CDR2 is YYEEEE. This CDR3 spans 14 amino acids. The junction had 4 bases not matched to a gene; V was cut back by 3 bases and J by 3 bases. The CDR3 DNA sequence: TGTGCCAGCAGCTCTACAGGGGGAGACTATGGCTACACCTTC. This encodes CASSSTGGDYGYTF.

This clone turned up a few times. This chain connects TRBV4-3 to TRBJ2-5; perhaps TRBD1 as D (7 bases). Gene TRBJ2-7 matches the end of the DNA better, so the J call may be wrong. The length of the CDR3 is 15 residues. CDR1 LGHNA and CDR2 YSLEER come from the germline V gene. The CDR3 DNA sequence: TGCGCCAGCAGCCAAGTTCAGGGGGGACCCTACGAGCAGTACTTC. This translates into CASSQVQGGPYEQYF.

The chain joins TRBV11-2 to TRBJ2-3; 9 bases are a match to TRBD2. From germline, CDR1 is SGHAT and CDR2 FQNNGV. V gave up 5 bases and J gave up 5 bases; unmatched junction bases: 5. This CDR3 is built from 14 residues. The CDR3 nucleotides are TGTGCCAGCAGCAAGGGGACTAGCCAAGATACGCAGTATTTT. Translating it yields CASSKGTSQDTQYF. Combining the CDR3 with reference TRBV11-2 and TRBJ2-3 gives the whole variable domain EAGVAQSPRYKIIEKRQSVAFWCNPISGHATLYWYQQILGQGPKLLIQFQNNGVVDDSQLPKDRFSAERLKGVDSTLKIQPAKLEDSAVYLCASSKGTSQDTQYFGPGTRLTVL.

V and J are TRBV1 and TRBJ2-7; the table's D call, TRBD1, has no DNA check behind it. TRBV1 has pseudogene status. The CDR3 is 16 amino acids. In nucleotides, the CDR3 is TGCACCAGCAGCCAAGAAACTTGGGACAGATCTTACGAGCAGTACTTC. As protein: CTSSQETWDRSYEQYF.

The chain joins TRBV10-3 to TRBJ1-2; 9 positions agree with TRBD1. The germline V gene has CDR1 ENHRY and CDR2 SYGVKD. Trimming removed 7 bases from V and 8 bases from J; junction bases left unmatched: 14. The CDR3 has 15 residues. The CDR3 DNA is TGTGCCATCACGTCAACGGGACAGGGAATAGGGGGCTACACCTTC. Translation: CAITSTGQGIGGYTF.

The chain recombines TRBV30 with TRBJ2-2; TRBD2 matches at 13 bases. With 4 bases clipped from V and 4 bases from J, the junction kept 9 bases outside the gene matches. Germline lookup yields CDR1 GTSNPN and CDR2 SVGIG (reference sequence). This CDR3 comprises 17 residues. The CDR3 DNA is TGTGCCTGGACCGAACTAGCGGGGGGGCCGACCACCGGGGAGCTGTTTTTT. Translated: CAWTELAGGPTTGELFF.

Only a few counts were recorded for this clone. One end of the junction varies from germline; a read error may be responsible. V and J are TRBV10-1 and TRBJ2-7, with 13 bases lining up with TRBD2. Looked up from germline, CDR1 is WNHNN and CDR2 is SYGVQD (reference sequence). CDR3 size: 13 residues. The CDR3 nucleotides are TGCGCCAGCAGTGAGTCTGGGACTAGCGGGAACCTCTTC. It is translated as CASSESGTSGNLF.

The rearrangement uses TRBV2 and TRBJ2-1, with 9 bases lining up with TRBD1. The V segment lost 2 bases and the J segment 5 bases; nucleotides outside the gene matches: 4. The length of the CDR3 is 15 residues. CDR1 SNHLY and CDR2 FYNNEI come from the germline V gene. CDR3 region: CASSETGTGNNEQFF. CDR3 bases: TGTGCCAGCAGTGAAACCGGGACAGGGAACAATGAGCAGTTCTTC.

V usage is TRBV4-3 and J usage is TRBJ1-2; TRBD1 matches 9 bases. Germline V gives CDR1 LGHNA, CDR2 YSLEER. The length of the CDR3 is 14 residues. V shed 3 bases, J shed 5 bases, and the junction held 4 bases outside the gene matches. Here the CDR3 reads CASSQPGQGYGYTF. The DNA for the CDR3 is TGCGCCAGCAGCCAGCCTGGACAGGGGTATGGCTACACCTTC.

This chain connects TRBV5-1 to TRBJ2-2; 8 bases fit TRBD2. Germline CDR1 reads SGHRS; CDR2 reads YFSETQ. This CDR3 is built from 15 residues. Trimming cost V 4 bases and J 0 bases; bases outside gene matches: 2. The CDR3 bases are TGCGCCAGCAGCCTCGGGGGGGCGAACACCGGGGAGCTGTTTTTT. It translates to CASSLGGANTGELFF.

V usage is TRBV5-4 and J usage is TRBJ2-5; 9 nucleotides agree with TRBD1. Germline CDR1 is SGHNT and CDR2 is YYREEE (reference sequence). After removal of 4 bases from V and 4 bases from J, the junction contained 11 bases not matched to a gene. This CDR3 has 16 residues. CDR3 region: CASSPSTGGAGETQYF. DNA for the CDR3: TGTGCCAGCAGCCCGAGCACAGGGGGCGCAGGAGAGACCCAGTACTTC.

The CDR3 bases are TGCGCCAGCAGCTTCTCAGGGGATAATGAAAAACTGTTTTTT. Its protein is CASSFSGDNEKLFF. The chain is built from TRBV5-1 and TRBJ1-4; possible D gene TRBD1, 6 bases. V was clipped by 2 bases and J by 4 bases, with 9 bases between them. The germline V gene has CDR1 SGHRS and CDR2 YFSETQ. The CDR3 sequence is 14 residues long.

CDR3 in DNA: TGTGCCATCAGTGACCCCGGGACAGCGAACACCGGGGAGCTGTTTTTT. This sequence encodes CAISDPGTANTGELFF. The J gene is TRBJ2-2, the V gene TRBV10-3, with TRBD1 matching 7 bases. The CDR3 loop spans 16 amino acids. Unmatched junction bases numbered 4, after V lost 3 bases and J lost 0 bases. Germline V gives CDR1 ENHRY, CDR2 SYGVKD.

V is TRBV19 and J is TRBJ1-6, with TRBD1 matching 8 bases. The CDR3 is 14 residues long. Germline values: CDR1 LNHDA, CDR2 SQIVND (reference sequence). V trimming: 5 bases; J trimming: 6 bases; junction bases outside the gene matches: 3. The DNA for the CDR3 is TGTGCCAGTAGTCCTGGGACAGGTAATTCACCCCTCCACTTT. It yields the protein CASSPGTGNSPLHF.

The gene calls are TRBV28 and TRBJ1-5, with 8 bases lining up with TRBD1. The CDR3 runs 14 residues. The germline V gene has CDR1 MDHEN and CDR2 SYDVKM. V shed 6 bases, J shed 5 bases, and the junction held 6 bases outside the gene matches. In DNA form, the CDR3 reads TGTGCCAGCAGGAGGACAGGGCTCTATCAGCCCCAGCATTTT. Protein sequence: CASRRTGLYQPQHF.

The chain links TRBV12-5 to TRBJ2-7; the D is unclear. Looked up from germline, CDR1 is LGHNT and CDR2 is FRNRAP. The CDR3 length is 13 residues. Trimming took 1 base from V and 4 from J, leaving 8 bases between them. The CDR3 DNA is TGTGCTAGTGGTTTGGACAGTGATTACGAGCAGTACTTC. The encoded protein is CASGLDSDYEQYF.

This clone was observed a handful of times. The chain is built from TRBV10-3 and TRBJ1-2; TRBD1 matches 9 bases. Per the germline V gene, CDR1 is ENHRY and CDR2 is SYGVKD. With V trimmed by 4 bases and J by 4 bases, 7 bases remained unmatched. CDR3 length: 15 residues. CDR3 coding DNA: TGTGCCATCAGTGTGGGGACAGGGCTTACCTATGGCTACACCTTC. Its protein product is CAISVGTGLTYGYTF.

The genes are TRBV4-1 and TRBJ1-2; D call uncertain. This CDR3 is built from 15 residues. The V gene's germline CDR1 is MGHRA and CDR2 YSYEKL. With 3 bases removed from V and 4 bases from J, the gap between germline ends came to 15 bases. The CDR3 bases are TGCGCCAGCAGCCATCCCTCGGAGGCGCGCTATGGCTACACCTTC. Translated: CASSHPSEARYGYTF.

A few counts support this clone. V usage is TRBV30 and J usage is TRBJ1-2; D possibly corresponds to TRBD1 (5 bases). V was clipped by 5 bases and J by 8 bases, with 15 bases between them. The CDR3 extends over 12 amino acids. The germline V gene has CDR1 GTSNPN and CDR2 SVGIG (reference sequence). CDR3 residues: CAWGAAPIGYTF. The CDR3 region has the DNA TGTGCCTGGGGGGCAGCCCCAATCGGCTACACCTTC.

This clone was seen only a few times. V and J are TRBV19 and TRBJ1-4; 7 bases agree with TRBD1. Germline V gene lookup returns CDR1 LNHDA and CDR2 SQIVND (reference sequence). The CDR3 is made up of 14 amino acids. V gave up 7 bases and J gave up 8 bases; unmatched junction bases: 10. The CDR3 protein is CASTPDRSAEKLFF. The CDR3, as DNA: TGTGCCAGTACCCCGGACAGGTCTGCGGAAAAACTGTTTTTT. Using reference TRBV19 and TRBJ1-4 for the parts outside the CDR3, the full variable domain is DGGITQSPKYLFRKEGQNVTLSCEQNLNHDAMYWYRQDPGQGLRLIYYSQIVNDFQKGDIAEGYSVSREKKESFPLTVTSAQKNPTAFYLCASTPDRSAEKLFFGSGTQLSVL.